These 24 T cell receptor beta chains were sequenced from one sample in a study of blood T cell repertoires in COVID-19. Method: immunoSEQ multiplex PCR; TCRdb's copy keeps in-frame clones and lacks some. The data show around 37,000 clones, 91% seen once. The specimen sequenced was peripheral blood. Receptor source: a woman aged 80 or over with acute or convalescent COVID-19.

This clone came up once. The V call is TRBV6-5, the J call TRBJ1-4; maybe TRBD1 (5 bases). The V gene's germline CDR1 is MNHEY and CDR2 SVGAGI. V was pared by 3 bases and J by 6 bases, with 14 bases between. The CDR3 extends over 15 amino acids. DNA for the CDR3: TGTGCCAGCAGTTATTGGGGCAGGAGGGATGAAAAACTGTTTTTT. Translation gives CASSYWGRRDEKLFF.

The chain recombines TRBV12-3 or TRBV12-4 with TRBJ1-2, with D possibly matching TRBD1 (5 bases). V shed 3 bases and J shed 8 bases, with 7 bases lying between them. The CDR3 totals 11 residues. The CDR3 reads CASSLRGGYTF. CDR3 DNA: TGTGCCAGCAGTTTGCGGGGGGGCTACACCTTC.

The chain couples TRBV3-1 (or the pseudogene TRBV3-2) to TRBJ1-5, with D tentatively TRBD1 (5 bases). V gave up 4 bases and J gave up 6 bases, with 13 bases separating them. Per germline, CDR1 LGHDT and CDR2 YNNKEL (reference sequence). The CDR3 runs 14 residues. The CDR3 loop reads CASSPSGGGQPQHF. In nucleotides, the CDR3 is TGTGCCAGCAGCCCGTCGGGGGGGGGTCAGCCCCAGCATTTT.

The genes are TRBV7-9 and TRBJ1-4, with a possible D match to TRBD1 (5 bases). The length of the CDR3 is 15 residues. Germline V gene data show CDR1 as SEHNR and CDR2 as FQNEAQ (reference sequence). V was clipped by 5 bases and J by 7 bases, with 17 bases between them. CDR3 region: CASSPGYDRVEKLFF. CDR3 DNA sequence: TGTGCCAGCAGCCCCGGGTACGACAGAGTTGAAAAACTGTTTTTT.

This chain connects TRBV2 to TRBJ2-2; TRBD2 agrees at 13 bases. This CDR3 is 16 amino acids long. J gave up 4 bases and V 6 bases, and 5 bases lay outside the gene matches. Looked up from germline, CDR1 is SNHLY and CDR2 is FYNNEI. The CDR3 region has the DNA TGTGCCAGCAGACCCAGACTAGCGGGGGGCACCGGGGAGCTGTTTTTT. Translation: CASRPRLAGGTGELFF.

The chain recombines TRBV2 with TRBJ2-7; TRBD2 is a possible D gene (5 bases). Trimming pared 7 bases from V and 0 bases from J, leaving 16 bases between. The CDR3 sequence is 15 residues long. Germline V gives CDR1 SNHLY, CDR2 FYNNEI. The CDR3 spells CASIPPSGLSYEQYF. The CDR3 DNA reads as TGTGCCAGCATCCCCCCTAGTGGACTCTCCTACGAGCAGTACTTC.

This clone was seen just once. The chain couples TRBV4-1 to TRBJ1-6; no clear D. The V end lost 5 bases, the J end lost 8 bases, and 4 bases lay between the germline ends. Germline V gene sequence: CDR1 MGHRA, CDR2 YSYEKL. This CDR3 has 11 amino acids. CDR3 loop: CASSSDSPLHF. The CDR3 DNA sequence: TGCGCCAGCAGCTCAGATTCACCCCTCCACTTT.

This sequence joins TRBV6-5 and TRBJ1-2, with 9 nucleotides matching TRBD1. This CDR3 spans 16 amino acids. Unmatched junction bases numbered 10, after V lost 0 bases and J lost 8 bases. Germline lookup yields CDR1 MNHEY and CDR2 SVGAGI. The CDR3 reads CASSYSSGQGIRGYTF. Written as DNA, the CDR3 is TGTGCCAGCAGTTACTCGTCGGGACAGGGCATTCGAGGCTACACCTTC.

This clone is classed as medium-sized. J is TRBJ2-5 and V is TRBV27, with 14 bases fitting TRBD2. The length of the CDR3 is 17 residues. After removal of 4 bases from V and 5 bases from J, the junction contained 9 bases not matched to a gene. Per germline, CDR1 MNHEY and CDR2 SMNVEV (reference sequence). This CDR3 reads CASSSSTSGGAWETQYF. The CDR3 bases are TGTGCCAGCAGTTCCTCGACTAGCGGGGGGGCCTGGGAGACCCAGTACTTC.

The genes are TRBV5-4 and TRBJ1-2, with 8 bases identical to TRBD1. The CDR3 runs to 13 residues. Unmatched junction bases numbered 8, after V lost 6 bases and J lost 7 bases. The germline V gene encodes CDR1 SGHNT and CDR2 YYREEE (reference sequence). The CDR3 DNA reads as TGTGCCAGCACGGGACAGGAAAGGGCTGGCTACACCTTC. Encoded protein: CASTGQERAGYTF.

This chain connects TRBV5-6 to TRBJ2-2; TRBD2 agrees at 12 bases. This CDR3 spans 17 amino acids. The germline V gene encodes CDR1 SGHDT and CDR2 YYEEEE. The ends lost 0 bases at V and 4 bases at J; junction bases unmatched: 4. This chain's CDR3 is CASSLAGLAGRTGELFF. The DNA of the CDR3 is TGTGCCAGCAGCTTGGCCGGACTAGCGGGGCGCACCGGGGAGCTGTTTTTT. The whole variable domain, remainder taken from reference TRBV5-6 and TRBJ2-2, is DAGVTQSPTHLIKTRGQQVTLRCSPKSGHDTVSWYQQALGQGPQFIFQYYEEEERQRGNFPDRFSGHQFPNYSSELNVNALLLGDSALYLCASSLAGLAGRTGELFFGEGSRLTVL.

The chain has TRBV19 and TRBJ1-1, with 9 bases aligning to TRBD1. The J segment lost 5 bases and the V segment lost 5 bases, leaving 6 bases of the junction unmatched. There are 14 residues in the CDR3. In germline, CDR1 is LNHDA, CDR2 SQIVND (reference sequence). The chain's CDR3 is CASSSDRGATEAFF. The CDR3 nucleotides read TGTGCCAGTAGTTCGGACAGGGGAGCGACTGAAGCTTTCTTT.

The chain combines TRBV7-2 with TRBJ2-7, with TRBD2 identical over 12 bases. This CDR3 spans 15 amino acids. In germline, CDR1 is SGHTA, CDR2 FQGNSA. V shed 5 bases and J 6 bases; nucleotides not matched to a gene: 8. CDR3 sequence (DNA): TGTGCCAGCAGCCCCCAGGGACTAGCGGGTGTCGAGCAGTACTTC. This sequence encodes CASSPQGLAGVEQYF.

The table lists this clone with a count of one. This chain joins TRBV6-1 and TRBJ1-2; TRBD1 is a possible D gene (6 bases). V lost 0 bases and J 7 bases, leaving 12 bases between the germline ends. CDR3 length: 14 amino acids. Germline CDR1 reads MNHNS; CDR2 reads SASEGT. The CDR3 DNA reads TGTGCCAGCAGTGAAGCTCAGGGGCAACGTGGCTACACCTTC. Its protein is CASSEAQGQRGYTF.

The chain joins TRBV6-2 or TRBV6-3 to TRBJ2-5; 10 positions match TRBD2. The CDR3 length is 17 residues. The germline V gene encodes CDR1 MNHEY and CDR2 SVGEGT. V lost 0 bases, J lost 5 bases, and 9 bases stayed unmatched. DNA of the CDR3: TGTGCCAGCAGTTACTCGAGCGGCCTAGCGGGGGTGGAGACCCAGTACTTC. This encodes CASSYSSGLAGVETQYF.

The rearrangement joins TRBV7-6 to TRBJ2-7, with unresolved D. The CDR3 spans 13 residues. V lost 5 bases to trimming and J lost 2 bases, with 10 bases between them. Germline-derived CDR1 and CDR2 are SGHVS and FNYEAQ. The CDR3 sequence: CASSPNRAYEQYF. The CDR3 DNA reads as TGTGCCAGCAGCCCCAACAGAGCCTACGAGCAGTACTTC.

CDR3 in DNA: TGTGCCAGCAGCTCCCTAGCGGGGGGGCCAGGTAATGAGCAGTTCTTC. This sequence encodes CASSSLAGGPGNEQFF. The chain carries TRBV7-3 and TRBJ2-1; 12 bases line up with TRBD2. The trim removed 4 bases at V and 7 bases at J, leaving 8 bases unmatched. This CDR3 is 16 amino acids long. Per germline, CDR1 SGHTA and CDR2 FQGTGA.

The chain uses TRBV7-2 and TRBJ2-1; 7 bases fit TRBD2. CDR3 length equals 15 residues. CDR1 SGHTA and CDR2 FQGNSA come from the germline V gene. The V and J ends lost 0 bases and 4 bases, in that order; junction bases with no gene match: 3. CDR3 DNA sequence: TGTGCCAGCAGCTTAGCTCTAGCGGTTTACAATGAGCAGTTCTTC. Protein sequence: CASSLALAVYNEQFF.

The CDR3 bases are TGTGCCAGCAGCTTGTCAGGGTTACGGAACACCGGGGAGCTGTTTTTT. Its protein is CASSLSGLRNTGELFF. The rearrangement joins TRBV5-5 to TRBJ2-2, with a tentative D call TRBD1 (5 bases). The ends were cut back, 1 base at V and 1 base at J, with 11 bases in the middle. CDR1 and CDR2 from the germline V gene are SGHKS and YYEKEE (reference sequence). The CDR3 is 16 amino acids. The whole variable domain, remainder taken from reference TRBV5-5 and TRBJ2-2, is DAGVTQSPTHLIKTRGQQVTLRCSPISGHKSVSWYQQVLGQGPQFIFQYYEKEERGRGNFPDRFSARQFPNYSSELNVNALLLGDSALYLCASSLSGLRNTGELFFGEGSRLTVL.

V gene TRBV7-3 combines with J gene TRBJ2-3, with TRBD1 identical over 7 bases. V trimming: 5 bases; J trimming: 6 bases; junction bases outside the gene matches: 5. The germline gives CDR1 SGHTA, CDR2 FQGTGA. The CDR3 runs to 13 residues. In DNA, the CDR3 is TGTGCCAGCAGCCTCCAGGGGGTGGATACGCAGTATTTT. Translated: CASSLQGVDTQYF.

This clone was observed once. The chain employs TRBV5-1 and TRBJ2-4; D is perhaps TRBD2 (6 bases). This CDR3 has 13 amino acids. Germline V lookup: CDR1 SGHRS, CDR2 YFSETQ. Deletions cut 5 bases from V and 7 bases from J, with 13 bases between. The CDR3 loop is CASSSGLENIQYF. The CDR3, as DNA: TGCGCCAGCAGTTCGGGACTCGAGAACATTCAGTACTTC.

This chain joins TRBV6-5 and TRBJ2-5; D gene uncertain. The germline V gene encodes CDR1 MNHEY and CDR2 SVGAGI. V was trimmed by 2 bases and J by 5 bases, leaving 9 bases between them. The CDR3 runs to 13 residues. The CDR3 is CASSYGRKETQYF. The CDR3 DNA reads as TGTGCCAGCAGTTACGGCCGAAAGGAGACCCAGTACTTC.

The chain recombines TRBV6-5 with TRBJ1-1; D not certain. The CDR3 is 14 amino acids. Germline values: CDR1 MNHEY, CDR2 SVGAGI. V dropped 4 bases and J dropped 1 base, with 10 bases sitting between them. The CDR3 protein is CASSFNRENTEAFF. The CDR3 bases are TGTGCCAGCAGTTTCAACCGGGAGAACACTGAAGCTTTCTTT.

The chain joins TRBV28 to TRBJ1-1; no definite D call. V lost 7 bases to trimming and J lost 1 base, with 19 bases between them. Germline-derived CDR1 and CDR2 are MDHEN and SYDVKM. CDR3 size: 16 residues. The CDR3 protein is CASNYQGPGKNTEAFF. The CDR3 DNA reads TGTGCCAGCAACTACCAAGGGCCGGGGAAGAACACTGAAGCTTTCTTT.